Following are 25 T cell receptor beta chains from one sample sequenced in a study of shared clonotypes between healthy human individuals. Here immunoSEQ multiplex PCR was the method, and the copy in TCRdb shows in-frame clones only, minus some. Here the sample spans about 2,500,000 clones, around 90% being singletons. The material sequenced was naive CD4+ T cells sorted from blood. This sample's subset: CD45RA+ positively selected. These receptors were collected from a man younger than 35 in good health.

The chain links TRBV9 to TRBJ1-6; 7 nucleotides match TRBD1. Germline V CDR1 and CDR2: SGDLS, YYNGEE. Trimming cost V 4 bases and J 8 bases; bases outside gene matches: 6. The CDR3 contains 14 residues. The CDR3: CASSPGQSDSPLHF. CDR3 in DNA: TGTGCCAGCAGCCCGGGACAGTCTGATTCACCCCTCCACTTT.

DNA for the CDR3: TGCGCCAGCGTAAGACAGGGGGATGCAACTAATGAAAAACTGTTTTTT. This translates into CASVRQGDATNEKLFF. The rearrangement joins TRBV10-1 to TRBJ1-4; 9 bases match TRBD1. From germline, CDR1 is WNHNN and CDR2 SYGVQD (reference sequence). The CDR3 is 16 amino acids. V gave up 8 bases and J gave up 0 bases; unmatched junction bases: 7.

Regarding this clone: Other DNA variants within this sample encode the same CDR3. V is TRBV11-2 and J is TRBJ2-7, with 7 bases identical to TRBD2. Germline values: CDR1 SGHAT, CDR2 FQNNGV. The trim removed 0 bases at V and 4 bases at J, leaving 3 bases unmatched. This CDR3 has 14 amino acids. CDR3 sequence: CASSLEAGPYEQYF. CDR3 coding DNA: TGTGCCAGCAGCTTAGAAGCGGGGCCGTACGAGCAGTACTTC.

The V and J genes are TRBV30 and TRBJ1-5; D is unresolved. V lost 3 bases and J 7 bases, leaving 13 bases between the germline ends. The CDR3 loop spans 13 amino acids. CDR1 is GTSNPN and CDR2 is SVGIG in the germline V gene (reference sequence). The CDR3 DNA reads TGTGCCTGGAGCGTCACGGCGGGGCAGCCCCAGCATTTT. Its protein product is CAWSVTAGQPQHF.

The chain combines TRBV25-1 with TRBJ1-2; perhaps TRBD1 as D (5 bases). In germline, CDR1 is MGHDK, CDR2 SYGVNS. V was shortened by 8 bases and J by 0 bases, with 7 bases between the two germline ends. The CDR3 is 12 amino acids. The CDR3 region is CASGGSNYGYTF. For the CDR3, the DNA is TGTGCCAGCGGGGGGTCTAACTATGGCTACACCTTC.

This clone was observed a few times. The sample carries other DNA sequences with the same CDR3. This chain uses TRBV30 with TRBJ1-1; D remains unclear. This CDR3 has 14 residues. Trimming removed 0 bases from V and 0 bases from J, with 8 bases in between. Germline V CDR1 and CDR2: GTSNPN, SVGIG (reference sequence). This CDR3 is CAWSVGQMNTEAFF. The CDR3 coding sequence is TGTGCCTGGAGTGTCGGCCAAATGAACACTGAAGCTTTCTTT.

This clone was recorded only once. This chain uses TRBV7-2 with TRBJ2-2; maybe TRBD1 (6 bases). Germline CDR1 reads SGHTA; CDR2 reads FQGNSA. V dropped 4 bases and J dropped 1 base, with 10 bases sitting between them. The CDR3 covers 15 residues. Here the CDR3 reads CASSYTRGNTGELFF. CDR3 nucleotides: TGTGCCAGCAGCTACACCAGGGGGAACACCGGGGAGCTGTTTTTT.

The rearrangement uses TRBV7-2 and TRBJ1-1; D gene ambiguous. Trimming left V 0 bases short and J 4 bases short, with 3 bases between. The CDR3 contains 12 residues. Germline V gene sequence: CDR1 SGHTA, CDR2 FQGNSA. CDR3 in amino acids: CASSLAPTEAFF. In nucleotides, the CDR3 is TGTGCCAGCAGCTTAGCCCCCACTGAAGCTTTCTTT.

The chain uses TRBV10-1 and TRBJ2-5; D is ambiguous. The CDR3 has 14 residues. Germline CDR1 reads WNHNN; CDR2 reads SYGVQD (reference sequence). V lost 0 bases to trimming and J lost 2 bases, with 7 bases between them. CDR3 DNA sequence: TGCGCCAGCAGTGAGTCTCCGCGGCAAGAGACCCAGTACTTC. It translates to CASSESPRQETQYF.

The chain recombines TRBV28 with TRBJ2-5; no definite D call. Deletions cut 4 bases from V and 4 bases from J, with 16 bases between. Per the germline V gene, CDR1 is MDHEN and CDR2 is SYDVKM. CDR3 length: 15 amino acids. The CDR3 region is CASSSIPLDPETQYF. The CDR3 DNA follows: TGTGCCAGCAGTTCTATCCCCCTGGATCCAGAGACCCAGTACTTC.

The CDR3 is CASSLVSVDTQYF. CDR3 bases: TGCGCCAGCAGCTTGGTTAGCGTTGATACGCAGTATTTT. The V gene is TRBV5-1, the J gene TRBJ2-3; the D gene is possibly TRBD2 (5 bases). Trimming left V 0 bases short and J 6 bases short, with 8 bases between. From germline, CDR1 is SGHRS and CDR2 YFSETQ. CDR3 size: 13 residues.

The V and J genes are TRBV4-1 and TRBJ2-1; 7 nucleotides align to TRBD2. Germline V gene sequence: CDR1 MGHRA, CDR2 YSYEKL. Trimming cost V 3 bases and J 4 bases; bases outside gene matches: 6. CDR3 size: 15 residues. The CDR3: CASSHPPAGYNEQFF. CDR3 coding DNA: TGCGCCAGCAGCCACCCCCCAGCGGGGTACAATGAGCAGTTCTTC.

CDR3 nucleotides: TGTGCCAGCAGTTCCCCGGGAAACTCCTACGAGCAGTACTTC. Its translation is CASSSPGNSYEQYF. The V gene is TRBV28, the J gene TRBJ2-7, with D tentatively TRBD2 (5 bases). The CDR3 has 14 residues. The V end lost 4 bases, the J end lost 0 bases, and 10 bases lay between the germline ends. CDR1 and CDR2 (germline): MDHEN, SYDVKM.

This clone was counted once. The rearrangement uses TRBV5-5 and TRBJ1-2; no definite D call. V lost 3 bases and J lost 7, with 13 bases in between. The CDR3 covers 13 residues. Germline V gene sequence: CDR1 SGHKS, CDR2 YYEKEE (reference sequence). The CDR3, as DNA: TGTGCCAGCAGCTGGAACCGGGCTACTGGCTACACCTTC. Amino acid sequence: CASSWNRATGYTF.

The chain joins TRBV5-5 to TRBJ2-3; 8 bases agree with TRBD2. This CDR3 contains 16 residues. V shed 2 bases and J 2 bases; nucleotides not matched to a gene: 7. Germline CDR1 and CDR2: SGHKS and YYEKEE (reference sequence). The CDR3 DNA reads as TGTGCCAGCAGCTTCTTTGGTAGCGGGGTCACAGATACGCAGTATTTT. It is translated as CASSFFGSGVTDTQYF.

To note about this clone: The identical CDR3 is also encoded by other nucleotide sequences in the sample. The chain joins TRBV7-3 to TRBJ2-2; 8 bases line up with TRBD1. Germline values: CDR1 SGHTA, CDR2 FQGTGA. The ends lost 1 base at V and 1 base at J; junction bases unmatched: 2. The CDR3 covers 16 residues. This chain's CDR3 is CASSLSGTGNTGELFF. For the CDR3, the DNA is TGTGCCAGCAGCTTAAGCGGGACAGGGAACACCGGGGAGCTGTTTTTT.

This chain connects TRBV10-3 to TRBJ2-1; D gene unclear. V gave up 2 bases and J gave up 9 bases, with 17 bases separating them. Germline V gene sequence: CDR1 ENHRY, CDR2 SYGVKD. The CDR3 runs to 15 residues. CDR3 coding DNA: TGTGCCATCAGTGAGGGCGCCGGAGAGCTGGGTGAGCAGTTCTTC. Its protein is CAISEGAGELGEQFF.

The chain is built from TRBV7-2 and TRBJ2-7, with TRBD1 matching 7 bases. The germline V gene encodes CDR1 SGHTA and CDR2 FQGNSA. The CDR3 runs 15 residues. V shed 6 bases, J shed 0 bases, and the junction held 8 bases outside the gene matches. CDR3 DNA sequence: TGTGCCAGCAGTCCGGACAGGATCCGCTCCTACGAGCAGTACTTC. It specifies CASSPDRIRSYEQYF.

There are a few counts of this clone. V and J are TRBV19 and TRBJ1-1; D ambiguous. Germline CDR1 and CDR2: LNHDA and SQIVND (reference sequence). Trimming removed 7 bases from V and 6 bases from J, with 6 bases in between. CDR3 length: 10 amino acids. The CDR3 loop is CASTIAEAFF. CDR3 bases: TGTGCCAGTACCATCGCTGAAGCTTTCTTT. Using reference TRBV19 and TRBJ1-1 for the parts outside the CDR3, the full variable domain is DGGITQSPKYLFRKEGQNVTLSCEQNLNHDAMYWYRQDPGQGLRLIYYSQIVNDFQKGDIAEGYSVSREKKESFPLTVTSAQKNPTAFYLCASTIAEAFFGQGTRLTVV.

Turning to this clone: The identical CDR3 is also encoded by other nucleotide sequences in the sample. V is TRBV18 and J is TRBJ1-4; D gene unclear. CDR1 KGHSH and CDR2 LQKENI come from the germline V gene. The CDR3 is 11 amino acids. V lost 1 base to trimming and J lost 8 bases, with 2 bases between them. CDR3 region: CASSPQEKLFF. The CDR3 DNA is TGTGCCAGCTCACCACAAGAAAAACTGTTTTTT. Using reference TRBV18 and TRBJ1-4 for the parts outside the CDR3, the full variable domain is NAGVMQNPRHLVRRRGQEARLRCSPMKGHSHVYWYRQLPEEGLKFMVYLQKENIIDESGMPKERFSAEFPKEGPSILRIQQVVRGDSAAYFCASSPQEKLFFGSGTQLSVL.

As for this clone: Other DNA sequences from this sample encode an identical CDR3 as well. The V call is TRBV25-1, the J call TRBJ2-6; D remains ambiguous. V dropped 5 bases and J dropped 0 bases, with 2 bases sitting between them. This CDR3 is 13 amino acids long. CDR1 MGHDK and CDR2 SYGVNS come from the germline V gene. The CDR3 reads CASSISGANVLTF. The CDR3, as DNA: TGTGCCAGCAGTATCTCTGGGGCCAACGTCCTGACTTTC.

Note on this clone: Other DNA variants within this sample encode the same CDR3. The CDR3 here is CSATITDTQYF. As DNA, the CDR3 is TGCAGTGCCACAATCACAGATACGCAGTATTTT. The chain employs TRBV20-1 and TRBJ2-3; D is uncertain. The CDR3 has 11 residues. The V end lost 6 bases, the J end lost 2 bases, and 6 bases lay between the germline ends. From germline, CDR1 is DFQATT and CDR2 SNEGSKA (reference sequence).

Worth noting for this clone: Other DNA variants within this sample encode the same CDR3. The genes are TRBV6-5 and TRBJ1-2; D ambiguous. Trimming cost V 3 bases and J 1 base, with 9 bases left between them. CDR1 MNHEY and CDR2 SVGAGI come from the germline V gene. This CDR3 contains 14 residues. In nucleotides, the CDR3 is TGTGCCAGCAGTTATTACCGGGGTAACTATGGCTACACCTTC. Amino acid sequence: CASSYYRGNYGYTF.

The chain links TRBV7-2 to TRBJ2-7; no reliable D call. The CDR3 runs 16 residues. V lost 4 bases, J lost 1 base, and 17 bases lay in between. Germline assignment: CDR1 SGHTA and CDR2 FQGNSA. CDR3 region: CASSSFVAHTSYEQYF. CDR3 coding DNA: TGTGCCAGCAGCTCCTTTGTGGCCCATACGTCCTACGAGCAGTACTTC.

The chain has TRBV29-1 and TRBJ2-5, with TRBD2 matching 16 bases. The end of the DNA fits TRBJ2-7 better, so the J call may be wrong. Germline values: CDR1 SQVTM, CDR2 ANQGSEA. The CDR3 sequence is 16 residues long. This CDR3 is CSALGTSGRGFYEQYF. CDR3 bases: TGCAGCGCCTTGGGGACTAGCGGGAGGGGATTCTACGAGCAGTACTTC.